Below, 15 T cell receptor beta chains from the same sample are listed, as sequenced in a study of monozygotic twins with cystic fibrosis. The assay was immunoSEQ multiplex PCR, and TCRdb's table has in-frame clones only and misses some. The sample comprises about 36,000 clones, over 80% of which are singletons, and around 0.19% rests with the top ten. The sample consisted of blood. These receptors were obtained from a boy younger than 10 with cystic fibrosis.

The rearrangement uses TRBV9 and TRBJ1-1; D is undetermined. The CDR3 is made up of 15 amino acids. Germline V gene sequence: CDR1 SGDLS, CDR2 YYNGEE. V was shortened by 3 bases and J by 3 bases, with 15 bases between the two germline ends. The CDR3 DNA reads TGTGCCAGCAGCGACAGAGCGGGATGGGACACTGAAGCTTTCTTT. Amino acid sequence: CASSDRAGWDTEAFF.

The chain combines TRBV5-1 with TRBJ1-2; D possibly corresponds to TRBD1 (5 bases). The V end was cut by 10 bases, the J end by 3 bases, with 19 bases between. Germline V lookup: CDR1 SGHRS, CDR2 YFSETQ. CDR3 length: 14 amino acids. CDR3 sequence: CACGAGSPDYGYTF. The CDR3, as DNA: TGCGCCTGCGGGGCGGGTTCCCCGGACTATGGCTACACCTTC.

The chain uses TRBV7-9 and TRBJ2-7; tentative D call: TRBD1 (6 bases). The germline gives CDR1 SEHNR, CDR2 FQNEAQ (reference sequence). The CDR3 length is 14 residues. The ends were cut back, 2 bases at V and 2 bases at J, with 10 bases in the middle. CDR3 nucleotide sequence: TGTGCCAGCAGCTTATGGGACACCCCCTACGAGCAGTACTTC. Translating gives CASSLWDTPYEQYF. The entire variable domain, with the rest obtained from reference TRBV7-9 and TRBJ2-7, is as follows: DTGVSQNPRHKITKRGQNVTFRCDPISEHNRLYWYRQTLGQGPEFLTYFQNEAQLEKSRLLSDRFSAERPKGSFSTLEIQRTEQGDSAMYLCASSLWDTPYEQYFGPGTRLTVT.

The CDR3 DNA reads TGTGCCAGTACACTTTATCCACAGGGGGAAGGGTATGGCTACACCTTC. It is translated as CASTLYPQGEGYGYTF. The chain has TRBV2 and TRBJ1-2; 8 nucleotides align to TRBD1. The V segment lost 9 bases and the J segment 5 bases; nucleotides outside the gene matches: 17. This CDR3 is built from 16 residues. Germline lookup yields CDR1 SNHLY and CDR2 FYNNEI.

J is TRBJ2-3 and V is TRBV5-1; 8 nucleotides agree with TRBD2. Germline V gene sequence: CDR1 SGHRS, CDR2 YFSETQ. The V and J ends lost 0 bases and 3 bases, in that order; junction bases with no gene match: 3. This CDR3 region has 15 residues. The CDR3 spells CASSLGQRGTDTQYF. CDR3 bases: TGCGCCAGCAGCTTGGGGCAGCGGGGGACAGATACGCAGTATTTT.

As DNA, the CDR3 is TGTGCCAGCAGTTACTCGGCCCCACTTCGAACAGATACGCAGTATTTT. Protein product: CASSYSAPLRTDTQYF. The gene calls are TRBV6-5 and TRBJ2-3; D is ambiguous. Looked up from germline, CDR1 is MNHEY and CDR2 is SVGAGI. Trimming removed 0 bases at V and 3 bases at J, with 13 bases between. The CDR3 is 16 residues long.

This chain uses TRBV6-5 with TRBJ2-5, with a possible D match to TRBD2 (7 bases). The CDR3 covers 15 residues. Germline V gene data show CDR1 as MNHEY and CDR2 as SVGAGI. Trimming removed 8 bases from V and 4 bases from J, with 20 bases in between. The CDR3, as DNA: TGTGCCAGCCTTGACCGGGGGGCTGGTGGAGAGACCCAGTACTTC. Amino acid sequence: CASLDRGAGGETQYF.

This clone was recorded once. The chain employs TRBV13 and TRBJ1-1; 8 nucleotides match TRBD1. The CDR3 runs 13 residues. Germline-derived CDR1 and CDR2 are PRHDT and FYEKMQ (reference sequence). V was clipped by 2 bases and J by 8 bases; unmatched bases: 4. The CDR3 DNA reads TGTGCCAGCAGCTTACGGCGGGACAGGGAAGCTTTCTTT. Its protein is CASSLRRDREAFF. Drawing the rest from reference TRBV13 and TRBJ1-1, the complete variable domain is AAGVIQSPRHLIKEKRETATLKCYPIPRHDTVYWYQQGPGQDPQFLISFYEKMQSDKGSIPDRFSAQQFSDYHSELNMSSLELGDSALYFCASSLRRDREAFFGQGTRLTVV.

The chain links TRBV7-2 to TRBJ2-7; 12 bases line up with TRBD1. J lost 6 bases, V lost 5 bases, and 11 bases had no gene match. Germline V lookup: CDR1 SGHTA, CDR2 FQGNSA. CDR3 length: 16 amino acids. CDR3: CASSAGDRGLSGEQYF. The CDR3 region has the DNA TGTGCCAGCAGCGCAGGGGACAGGGGGCTCAGCGGCGAGCAGTACTTC.

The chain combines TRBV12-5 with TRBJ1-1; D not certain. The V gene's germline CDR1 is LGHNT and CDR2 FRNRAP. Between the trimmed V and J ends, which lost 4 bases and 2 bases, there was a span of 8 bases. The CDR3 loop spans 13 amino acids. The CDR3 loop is CASGWEQNTEAFF. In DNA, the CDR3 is TGTGCTAGTGGTTGGGAGCAAAACACTGAAGCTTTCTTT.

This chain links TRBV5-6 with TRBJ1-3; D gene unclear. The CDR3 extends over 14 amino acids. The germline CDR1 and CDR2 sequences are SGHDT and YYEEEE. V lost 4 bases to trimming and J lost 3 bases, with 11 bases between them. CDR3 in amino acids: CASSLGGDGNTIYF. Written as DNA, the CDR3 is TGTGCCAGCAGCCTAGGTGGGGATGGAAACACCATATATTTT.

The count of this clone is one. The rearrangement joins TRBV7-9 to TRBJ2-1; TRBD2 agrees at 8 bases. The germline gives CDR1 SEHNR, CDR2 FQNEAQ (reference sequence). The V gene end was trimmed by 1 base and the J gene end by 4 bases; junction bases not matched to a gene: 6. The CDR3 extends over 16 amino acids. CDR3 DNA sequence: TGTGCCAGCAGCTTAGAAGCACTAGCGGCTTACAATGAGCAGTTCTTC. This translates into CASSLEALAAYNEQFF.

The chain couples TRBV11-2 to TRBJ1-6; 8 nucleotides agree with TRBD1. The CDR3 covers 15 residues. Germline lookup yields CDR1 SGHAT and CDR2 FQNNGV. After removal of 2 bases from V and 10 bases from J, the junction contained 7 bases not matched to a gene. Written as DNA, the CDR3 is TGTGCCAGCAGCTTAACAGGGGGTGTATGGTCACCCCTCCACTTT. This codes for CASSLTGGVWSPLHF. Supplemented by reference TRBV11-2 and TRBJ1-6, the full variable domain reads EAGVAQSPRYKIIEKRQSVAFWCNPISGHATLYWYQQILGQGPKLLIQFQNNGVVDDSQLPKDRFSAERLKGVDSTLKIQPAKLEDSAVYLCASSLTGGVWSPLHFGNGTRLTVT.

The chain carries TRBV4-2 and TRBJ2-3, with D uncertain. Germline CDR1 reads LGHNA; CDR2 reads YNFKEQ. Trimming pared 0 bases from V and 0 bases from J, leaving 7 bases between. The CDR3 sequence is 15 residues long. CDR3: CASSQDRSSTDTQYF. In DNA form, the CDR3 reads TGTGCCAGCAGCCAAGACAGGTCTAGCACAGATACGCAGTATTTT.

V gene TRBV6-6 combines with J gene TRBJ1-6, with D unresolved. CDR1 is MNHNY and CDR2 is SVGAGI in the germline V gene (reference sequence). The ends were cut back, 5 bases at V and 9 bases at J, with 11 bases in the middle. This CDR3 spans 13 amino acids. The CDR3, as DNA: TGTGCCAGCAGTGGACCTATAGGTTCACCCCTCCACTTT. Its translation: CASSGPIGSPLHF.